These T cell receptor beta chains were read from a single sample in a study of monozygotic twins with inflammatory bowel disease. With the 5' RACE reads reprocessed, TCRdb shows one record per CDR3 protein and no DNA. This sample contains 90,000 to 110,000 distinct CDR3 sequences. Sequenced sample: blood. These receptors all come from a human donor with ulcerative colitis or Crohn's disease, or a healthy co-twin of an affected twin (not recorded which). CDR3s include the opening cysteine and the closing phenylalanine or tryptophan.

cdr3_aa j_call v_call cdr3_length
CASSLDRSDYEQYF TRBJ2-7 TRBV27 14
CASSLGTANEKLFF TRBJ1-4 TRBV7-8 14
CASSLGVGARGYEQYF TRBJ2-7 TRBV7-8 16
CASSRMYNEQFF TRBJ2-1 TRBV4-1 12
CASSQGVLAAEGPGELFF TRBJ2-2 TRBV4-2 18
CASSKLADDYEQYF TRBJ2-7 TRBV12-3/TRBV12-4 14
CASSLRRGNNYGYTF TRBJ1-2 TRBV7-9 15
CSARGLGQDPYEQYF TRBJ2-7 TRBV20-1 15
CSARISTEELFF TRBJ2-2 TRBV20-1 12
CSVVSGLAGTGELFF TRBJ2-2 TRBV29-1 15
CASSHGLAGVTYEQYF TRBJ2-7 TRBV7-8 16
CASHLPNQPQHF TRBJ1-5 TRBV28 12
CASRGPNTEAFF TRBJ1-1 TRBV7-9 12